This TCR beta chain was sequenced for a study of radiotherapy plus CTLA-4 blockade in lung cancer. Findings and limits, study-wide: Once radiotherapy plus ipilimumab had been given, TCR clones derived from tumor expanded in blood.

The table came from immunoSEQ multiplex PCR; TCRdb's copy has only in-frame clones and leaves some out. The sample has tens of thousands of clones, approximately 78% seen once. CDR3 length: 16 amino acids. This clone appeared a few times. The antigen is not known. The rearrangement joins TRBV1 to TRBJ2-7; the table calls TRBD2, which could not be checked here. TRBV1 is listed as a pseudogene. Material: peripheral blood, obtained from a patient treated with radiotherapy plus ipilimumab. The TCR was taken from a human donor with non-small cell lung cancer who had a complete response to radiotherapy plus ipilimumab. The CDR3 coding sequence is TGCACCAGCAGCCAAGACTGGACTAGCGGTATCTACGAGCAGTACTTC. Its translation: CTSSQDWTSGIYEQYF.